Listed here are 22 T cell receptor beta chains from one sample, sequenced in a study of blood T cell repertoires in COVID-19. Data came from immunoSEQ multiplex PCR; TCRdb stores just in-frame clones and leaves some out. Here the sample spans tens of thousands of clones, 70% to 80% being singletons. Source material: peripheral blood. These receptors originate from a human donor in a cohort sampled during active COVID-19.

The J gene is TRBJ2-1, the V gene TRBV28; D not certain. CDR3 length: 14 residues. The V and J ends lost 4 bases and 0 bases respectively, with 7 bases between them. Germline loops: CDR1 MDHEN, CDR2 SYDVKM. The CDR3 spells CASSSINSYNEQFF. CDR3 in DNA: TGTGCCAGCAGTTCAATCAACTCCTACAATGAGCAGTTCTTC. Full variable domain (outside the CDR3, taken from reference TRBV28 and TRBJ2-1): DVKVTQSSRYLVKRTGEKVFLECVQDMDHENMFWYRQDPGLGLRLIYFSYDVKMKEKGDIPEGYSVSREKKERFSLILESASTNQTSMYLCASSSINSYNEQFFGPGTRLTVL.

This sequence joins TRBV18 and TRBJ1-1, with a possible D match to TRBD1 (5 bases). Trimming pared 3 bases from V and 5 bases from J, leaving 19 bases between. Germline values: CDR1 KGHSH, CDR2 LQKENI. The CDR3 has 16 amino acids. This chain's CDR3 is CASSPRAEGLGTEAFF. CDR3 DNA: TGTGCCAGCTCACCCAGGGCAGAAGGCCTGGGGACTGAAGCTTTCTTT.

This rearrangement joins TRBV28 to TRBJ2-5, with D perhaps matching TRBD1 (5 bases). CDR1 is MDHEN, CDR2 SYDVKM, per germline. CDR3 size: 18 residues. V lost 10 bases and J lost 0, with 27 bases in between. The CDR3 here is CATSPLKTVGLYQETQYF. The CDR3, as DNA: TGTGCCACCTCCCCCTTAAAGACAGTGGGATTGTACCAAGAGACCCAGTACTTC.

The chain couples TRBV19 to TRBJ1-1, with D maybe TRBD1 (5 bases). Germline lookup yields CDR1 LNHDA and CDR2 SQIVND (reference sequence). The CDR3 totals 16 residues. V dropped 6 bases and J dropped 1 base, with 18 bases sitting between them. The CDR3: CASRGPRRQRNTEAFF. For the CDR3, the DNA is TGTGCCAGTAGAGGGCCTCGTAGACAGAGGAACACTGAAGCTTTCTTT.

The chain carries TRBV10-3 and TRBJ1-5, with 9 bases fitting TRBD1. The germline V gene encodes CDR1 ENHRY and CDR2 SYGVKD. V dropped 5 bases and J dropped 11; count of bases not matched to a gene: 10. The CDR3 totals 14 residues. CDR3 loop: CAISPGTGSRAQHF. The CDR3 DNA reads TGTGCCATCAGTCCCGGGACAGGGTCGAGGGCCCAGCATTTT.

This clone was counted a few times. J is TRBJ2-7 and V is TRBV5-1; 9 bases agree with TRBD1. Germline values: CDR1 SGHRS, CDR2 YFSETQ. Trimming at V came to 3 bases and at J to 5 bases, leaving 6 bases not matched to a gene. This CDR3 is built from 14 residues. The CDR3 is CASSWRGQGDEQYF. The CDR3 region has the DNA TGCGCCAGCAGCTGGCGGGGACAGGGAGACGAGCAGTACTTC.

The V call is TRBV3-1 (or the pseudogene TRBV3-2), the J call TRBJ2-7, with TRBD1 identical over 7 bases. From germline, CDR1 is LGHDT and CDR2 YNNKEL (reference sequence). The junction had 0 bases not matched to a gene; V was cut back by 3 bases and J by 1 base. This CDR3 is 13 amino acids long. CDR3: CASSQDRSYEQYF. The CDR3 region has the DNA TGTGCCAGCAGCCAGGACAGGTCCTACGAGCAGTACTTC.

The CDR3 protein is CASSDRDSTDTQYF. CDR3 in DNA: TGTGCCAGCAGTGACAGGGACAGCACAGATACGCAGTATTTT. This chain uses TRBV6-2 or TRBV6-3 with TRBJ2-3; 7 bases are a match to TRBD1. From germline, CDR1 is MNHEY and CDR2 SVGEGT. The CDR3 has 14 amino acids. The junction had 2 bases not matched to a gene; V was cut back by 5 bases and J by 0 bases.

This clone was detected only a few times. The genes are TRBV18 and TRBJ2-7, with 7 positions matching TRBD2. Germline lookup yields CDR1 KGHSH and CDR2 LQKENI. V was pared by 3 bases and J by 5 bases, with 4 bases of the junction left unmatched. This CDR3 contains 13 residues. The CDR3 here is CASSPAGAHEQYF. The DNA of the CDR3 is TGTGCCAGCTCACCTGCGGGAGCCCACGAGCAGTACTTC.

CDR3 sequence reads: CASSRQGFTDTQYF. The CDR3 DNA reads TGTGCCAGCAGTAGACAGGGGTTCACAGATACGCAGTATTTT. The genes are TRBV6-5 and TRBJ2-3; TRBD1 agrees at 8 bases. CDR3 length: 14 residues. Unmatched junction bases numbered 3, after V lost 5 bases and J lost 2 bases. From germline, CDR1 is MNHEY and CDR2 SVGAGI.

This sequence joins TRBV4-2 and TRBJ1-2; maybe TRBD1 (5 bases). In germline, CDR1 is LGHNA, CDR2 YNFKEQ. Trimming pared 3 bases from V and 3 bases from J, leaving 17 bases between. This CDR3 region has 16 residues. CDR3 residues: CASSQSERQFHYGYTF. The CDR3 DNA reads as TGTGCCAGCAGCCAGTCAGAGAGACAGTTTCACTATGGCTACACCTTC.

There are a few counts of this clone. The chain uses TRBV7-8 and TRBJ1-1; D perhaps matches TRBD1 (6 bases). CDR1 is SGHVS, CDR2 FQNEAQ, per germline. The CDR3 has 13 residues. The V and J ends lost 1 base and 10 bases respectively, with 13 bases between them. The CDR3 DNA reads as TGTGCCAGCAGCTTAGTAGAACAGGGTCGAGCTTTCTTT. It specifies CASSLVEQGRAFF.

In nucleotides, the CDR3 is TGTGCCAGCAGCCCAAGAGCGGGAGTTACGGGGAATGAGCAGTTCTTC. Translated, it gives CASSPRAGVTGNEQFF. The chain is built from TRBV7-3 and TRBJ2-1, with 8 bases that match TRBD2. The CDR3 covers 16 residues. With 5 bases clipped from V and 7 bases from J, the junction kept 13 bases outside the gene matches. Germline V gene sequence: CDR1 SGHTA, CDR2 FQGTGA.

CDR3 residues: CASSSQDRGSYEQYF. The CDR3 DNA is TGTGCCAGCAGTTCACAGGACAGGGGCTCCTACGAGCAGTACTTC. This sequence joins TRBV28 and TRBJ2-7; 9 positions match TRBD1. Unmatched junction bases numbered 4, after V lost 4 bases and J lost 0 bases. In germline, CDR1 is MDHEN, CDR2 SYDVKM. This CDR3 contains 15 residues.

CDR3 in amino acids: CASSPREGLYNEQFF. CDR3 in DNA: TGTGCCAGCAGCCCTCGGGAGGGCCTTTACAATGAGCAGTTCTTC. The V gene is TRBV7-9, the J gene TRBJ2-1; 8 bases are shared with TRBD2. This CDR3 has 15 amino acids. Germline CDR1 SEHNR, CDR2 FQNEAQ (reference sequence). The trim removed 5 bases at V and 4 bases at J, leaving 7 bases unmatched.

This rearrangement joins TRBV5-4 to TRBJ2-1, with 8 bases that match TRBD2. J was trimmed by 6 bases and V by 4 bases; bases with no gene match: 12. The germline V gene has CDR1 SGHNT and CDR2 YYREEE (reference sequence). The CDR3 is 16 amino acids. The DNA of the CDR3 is TGTGCCAGCAGCCCGGGGGGCGGGACTAGTCTCAATGAGCAGTTCTTC. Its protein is CASSPGGGTSLNEQFF.

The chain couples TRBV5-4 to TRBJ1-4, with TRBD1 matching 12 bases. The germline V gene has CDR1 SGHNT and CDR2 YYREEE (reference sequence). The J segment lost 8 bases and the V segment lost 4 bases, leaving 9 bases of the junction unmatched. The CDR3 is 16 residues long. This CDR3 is CASSTGTGGAREKLFF. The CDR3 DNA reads TGTGCCAGCAGCACCGGGACAGGGGGCGCAAGGGAAAAACTGTTTTTT.

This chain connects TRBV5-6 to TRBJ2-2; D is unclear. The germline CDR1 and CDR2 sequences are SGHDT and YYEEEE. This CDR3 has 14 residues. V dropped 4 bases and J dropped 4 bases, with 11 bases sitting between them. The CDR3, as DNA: TGTGCCAGCAGCCGCAGGTCGAGCACCGGGGAGCTGTTTTTT. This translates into CASSRRSSTGELFF.

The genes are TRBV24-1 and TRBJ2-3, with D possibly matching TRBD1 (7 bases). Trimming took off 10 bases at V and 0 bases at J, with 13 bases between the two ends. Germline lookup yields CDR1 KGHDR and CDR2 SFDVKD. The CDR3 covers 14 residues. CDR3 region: CATSQGTSTDTQYF. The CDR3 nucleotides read TGTGCCACTTCACAGGGGACTAGCACAGATACGCAGTATTTT.

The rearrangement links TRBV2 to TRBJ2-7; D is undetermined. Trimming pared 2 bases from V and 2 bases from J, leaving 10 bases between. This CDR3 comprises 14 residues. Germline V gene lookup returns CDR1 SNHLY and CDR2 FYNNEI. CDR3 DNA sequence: TGTGCCAGCAGTGAACGTAGCCTGGCCTACGAGCAGTACTTC. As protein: CASSERSLAYEQYF.

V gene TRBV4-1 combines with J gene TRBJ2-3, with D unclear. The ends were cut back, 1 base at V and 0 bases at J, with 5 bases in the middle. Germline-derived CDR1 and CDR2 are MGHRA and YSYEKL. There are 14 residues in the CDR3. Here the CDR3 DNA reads TGCGCCAGCAGCCAAGCGTCTAGCACAGATACGCAGTATTTT. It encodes CASSQASSTDTQYF.

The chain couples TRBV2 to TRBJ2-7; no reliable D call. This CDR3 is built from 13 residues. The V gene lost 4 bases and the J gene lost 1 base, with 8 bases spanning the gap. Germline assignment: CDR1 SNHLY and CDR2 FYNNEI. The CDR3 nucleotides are TGTGCCAGCAGTGTCGTAGCTTCCTACGAGCAGTACTTC. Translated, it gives CASSVVASYEQYF.